This T cell receptor (beta chain) derives from a study of neurological immune-mediated disorders. There are many counts of this clonotype. TCRdb ran MiXCR on the 5' RACE reads and lists one entry per CDR3 protein. This table has tens of thousands of distinct CDR3 sequences, roughly 12% appearing once. This clonotype was obtained from a woman aged 55-70 years with HTLV-1-associated myelopathy (HAM/TSP). Material: PBMCs.

CDR3: CASSLHGGTVTGVRNQPQHF. CDR3 bases: TGTGCCAGCAGCCTGCACGGCGGGACAGTGACCGGTGTACGCAATCAGCCCCAGCATTTT. This chain connects TRBV7-2 to TRBJ1-5, with TRBD1 matching over 7 bases. The junction had 21 bases not matched to a gene; V was cut back by 5 bases and J by 2 bases. This CDR3 contains 20 residues. Germline CDR1 reads SGHTA; CDR2 reads FQGNSA.